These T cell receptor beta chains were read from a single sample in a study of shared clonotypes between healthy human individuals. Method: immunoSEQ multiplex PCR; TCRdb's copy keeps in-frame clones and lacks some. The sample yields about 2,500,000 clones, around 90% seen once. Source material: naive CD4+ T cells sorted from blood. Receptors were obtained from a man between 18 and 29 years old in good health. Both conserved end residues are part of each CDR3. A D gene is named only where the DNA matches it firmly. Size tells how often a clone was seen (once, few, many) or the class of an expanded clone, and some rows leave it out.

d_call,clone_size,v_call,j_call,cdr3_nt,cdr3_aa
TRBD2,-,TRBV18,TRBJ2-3,TGTGCCAGCTCCCGGATAGCGGGGGGGCAGGGAGATACGCAGTATTTT,CASSRIAGGQGDTQYF
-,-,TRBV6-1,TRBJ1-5,TGTGCCAGCCGTCTGACAGGTAGCAATCAGCCCCAGCATTTT,CASRLTGSNQPQHF
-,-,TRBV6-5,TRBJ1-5,TGTGCCAGTAGGGGGAATAGCAATCAGCCCCAGCATTTT,CASRGNSNQPQHF
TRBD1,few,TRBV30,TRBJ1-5,TGTGCCTGGAGTGTACCCGGGACAGGGGGCGGACAGCCCCAGCATTTT,CAWSVPGTGGGQPQHF
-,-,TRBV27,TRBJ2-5,TGTGCCAGCAGTCCTCTTCTCCTGTACCAAGAGACCCAGTACTTC,CASSPLLLYQETQYF
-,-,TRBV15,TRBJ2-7,TGTGCCACCAGCAGAGGAGGGGGAGCCGGGCAGCAGTACTTC,CATSRGGGAGQQYF
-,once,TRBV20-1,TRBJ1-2,TGCAGTGCCATGGGGACGAAAGGCTACACCTTC,CSAMGTKGYTF
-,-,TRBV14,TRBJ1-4,TGTGCCAGCAGCCATGTAAATGAAAAACTGTTTTTT,CASSHVNEKLFF
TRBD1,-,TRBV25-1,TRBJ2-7,TGTGCCAGCAGTAAAGGGACAGGGGGGGAGCAGTACTTC,CASSKGTGGEQYF
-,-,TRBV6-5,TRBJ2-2,TGTGCCAGCTACAGGAACACCGGGGAGCTGTTTTTT,CASYRNTGELFF
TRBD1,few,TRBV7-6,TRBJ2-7,TGTGCCAGCAGCTACGGACAGGGGGCCCCGGCGGAGCAGTACTTC,CASSYGQGAPAEQYF
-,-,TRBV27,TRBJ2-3,TGTGCCAGCAGTTCGGGTTCTACGCAGTATTTT,CASSSGSTQYF
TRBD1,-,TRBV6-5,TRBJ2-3,TGTGCCAGCAGACGAGGACAGGGGGCAGATACGCAGTATTTT,CASRRGQGADTQYF
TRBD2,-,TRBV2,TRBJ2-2,TGTGCCAGCAGGACCCCGGGACTAGCGGGGAACACCGGGGAGCTGTTTTTT,CASRTPGLAGNTGELFF
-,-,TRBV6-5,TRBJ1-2,TGTGCCAGCAGTTACTGGGAGCAGGGGTCGTACTATGGCTACACCTTC,CASSYWEQGSYYGYTF
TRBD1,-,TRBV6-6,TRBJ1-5,TGTGCCAGCAGCCGATCCACAGGGGGGAATCAGCCCCAGCATTTT,CASSRSTGGNQPQHF
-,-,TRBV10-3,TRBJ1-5,TGTGCCATCAGTGAGTCTTCGACTTATCAGCCCCAGCATTTT,CAISESSTYQPQHF
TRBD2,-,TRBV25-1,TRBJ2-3,TGTGCCAGCACTCAGAGCGGGGGCACAGATACGCAGTATTTT,CASTQSGGTDTQYF
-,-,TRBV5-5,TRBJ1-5,TGTGCCAGCAGCCCCGGTTTAACAGGGTATAGCAATCAGCCCCAGCATTTT,CASSPGLTGYSNQPQHF
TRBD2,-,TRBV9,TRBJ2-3,TGTGCCAGCAGCGTAGTTAGCGGGGGGCCGGGAGATACGCAGTATTTT,CASSVVSGGPGDTQYF
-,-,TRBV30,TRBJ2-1,TGTGCCTGGAGTGGGAGGCGGAGCTCCTACAATGAGCAGTTCTTC,CAWSGRRSSYNEQFF
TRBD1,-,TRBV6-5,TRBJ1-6,TGTGCCAGCAGTCGACAGGGTGTAAATTCACCCCTCCACTTT,CASSRQGVNSPLHF
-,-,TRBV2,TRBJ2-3,TGTGCCAGCACTTCACAGGCGTTTAGCACAGATACGCAGTATTTT,CASTSQAFSTDTQYF
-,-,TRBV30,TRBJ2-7,TGTGCCTGGAATGACAGGCCCCACTCCTACGAGCAGTACTTC,CAWNDRPHSYEQYF
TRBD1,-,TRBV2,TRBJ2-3,TGTGCCAGCAGTGTTCGGACAGGGGGCGCTTCAGATACGCAGTATTTT,CASSVRTGGASDTQYF
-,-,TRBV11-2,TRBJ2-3,TGTGCCAGCAGCTTAGGGCGCGGGGCAGATACGCAGTATTTT,CASSLGRGADTQYF
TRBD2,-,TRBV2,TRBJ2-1,TGTGCCAGCAGCGAACCGGGACTAGCGTTAGTGAATGAGCAGTTCTTC,CASSEPGLALVNEQFF
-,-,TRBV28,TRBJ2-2,TGTGCCAGCAGCCTTAAAAAGGGGACCTACACCGGGGAGCTGTTTTTT,CASSLKKGTYTGELFF
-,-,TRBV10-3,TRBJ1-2,TGTGCCATCAGTGACAGGGTAGACTATGGCTACACCTTC,CAISDRVDYGYTF
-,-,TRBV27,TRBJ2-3,TGTGCCAGCAGTTTATATTACGGGATACGCACAGATACGCAGTATTTT,CASSLYYGIRTDTQYF
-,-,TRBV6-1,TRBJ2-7,TGTGCCAGCAGTGAAGGGGATTGGTACAGTCCCTACGAGCAGTACTTC,CASSEGDWYSPYEQYF
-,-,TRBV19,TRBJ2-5,TGTGCCAGTAGTATACCCAGGCCCGGGGAGACCCAGTACTTC,CASSIPRPGETQYF
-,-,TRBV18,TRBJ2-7,TGTGCCAGCTCACTGGAGGCGACTAGTTCCTACGAGCAGTACTTC,CASSLEATSSYEQYF
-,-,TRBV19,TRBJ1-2,TGTGCCAGCGGGGTCAGCGGCTATGGCTACACCTTC,CASGVSGYGYTF
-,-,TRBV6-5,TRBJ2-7,TGTGCCAGCAGGGTGGGGGCCGAGCAGTACTTC,CASRVGAEQYF
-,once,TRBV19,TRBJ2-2,TGTGCCAGTATAGGAAAAAGCACCGGGGAGCTGTTTTTT,CASIGKSTGELFF
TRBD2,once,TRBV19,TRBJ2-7,TGTGCCAGCGGGTCCAGCGGGGTATACGAGCAGTACTTC,CASGSSGVYEQYF
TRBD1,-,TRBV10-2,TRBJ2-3,TGCGCCAGCAGAGACAGGGGACGCACAGATACGCAGTATTTT,CASRDRGRTDTQYF
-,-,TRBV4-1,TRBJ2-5,TGCGCCAGCAGCCAAGGCACAGGGGGGGAGAGGGAGACCCAGTACTTC,CASSQGTGGERETQYF
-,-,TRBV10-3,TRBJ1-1,TGTGCCATCAGTGTAGGGACCGCCACTGAAGCTTTCTTT,CAISVGTATEAFF
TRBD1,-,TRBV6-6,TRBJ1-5,TGTGCCAGCAGTTGGGACAGGGGGTCACATCAGCCCCAGCATTTT,CASSWDRGSHQPQHF
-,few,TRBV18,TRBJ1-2,TGTGCCAGCTCACCAGACAGAAACTATGGCTACACCTTC,CASSPDRNYGYTF
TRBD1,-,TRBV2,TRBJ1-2,TGTGCCAGCAGTGAAGGCAGGGGGAACTATGGCTACACCTTC,CASSEGRGNYGYTF
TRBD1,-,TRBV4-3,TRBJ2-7,TGCGCCAGCAGCCAGGACAGGGGGCGGCCCTACGAGCAGTACTTC,CASSQDRGRPYEQYF
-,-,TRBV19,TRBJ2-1,TGTGCCAGTAGTATGGTTTGGACAGCCGGATACAATGAGCAGTTCTTC,CASSMVWTAGYNEQFF
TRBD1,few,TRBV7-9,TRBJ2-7,TGTGCCAGCAGCGAAGGACAGGGATACTACGAGCAGTACTTC,CASSEGQGYYEQYF
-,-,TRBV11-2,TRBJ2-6,TGTGCCAGCAGCTTAGACCGAAGCTCTGGGGCCAACGTCCTGACTTTC,CASSLDRSSGANVLTF
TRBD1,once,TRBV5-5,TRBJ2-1,TGTGCCAGCAGCTTGCGGGGGACAGGGACGGTATACAATGAGCAGTTCTTC,CASSLRGTGTVYNEQFF
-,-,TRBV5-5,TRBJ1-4,TGTGCCAGCAGCTTTGGAGGACTTGGCACTAATGAAAAACTGTTTTTT,CASSFGGLGTNEKLFF
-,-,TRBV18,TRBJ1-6,TGTGCCAGCTCACCCCCTCTCTATAATTCACCCCTCCACTTT,CASSPPLYNSPLHF